This T cell receptor beta chain appears in the sequencing data of a study of post-analysis software for immune sequencing data. The overall study: Disease trajectories encompassed relapsing-remitting, secondary progressive and progressive-relapsing multiple sclerosis. Study results and limitations: The normalized Chao1 diversity of multiple sclerosis patients was significantly lower than that of controls. About five TRBV segments, including TRBV5-6, TRBV5-1 and TRBV20-1, were more frequent in patients than controls.

The CDR3 spans 15 residues. Germline values: CDR1 SQVTM, CDR2 ANQGSEA. The ends lost 2 bases at V and 9 bases at J; junction bases unmatched: 11. The TCR beta cDNA libraries contained unique molecular identifiers. A single record per CDR3 protein comes from TCRdb applying MiXCR to the PCR reads. The sample consists of almost 700,000 distinct CDR3 sequences, around 60% of them appearing once. Details on this clonotype: The antigen remains unidentified.

Sample: blood. V is TRBV29-1 and J is TRBJ2-4; 9 bases are shared with TRBD1. This TCR came from a girl aged 2-10 years with multiple sclerosis. DNA for the CDR3: TGCAGCGTTGAAATTGGGGGACAGGGTTCGGCCATTCAGTACTTC. This translates into CSVEIGGQGSAIQYF. Combining the CDR3 with reference TRBV29-1 and TRBJ2-4 gives the whole variable domain SAVISQKPSRDICQRGTSLTIQCQVDSQVTMMFWYRQQPGQSLTLIATANQGSEATYESGFVIDKFPISRPNLTFSTLTVSNMSPEDSSIYLCSVEIGGQGSAIQYFGAGTRLSVL.